What follows are 27 T cell receptor beta chains derived from one specimen sequenced in a study of cytomegalovirus exposure and HLA in healthy donors. PCR involved 60 Vbeta and 13 Jbeta primers. Sequencing was performed with immunoSEQ multiplex PCR; in TCRdb, only in-frame clones are kept and a portion is missing. The sample has about 89,000 clones, about 74% seen once; the top ten hold under 2%. Sequenced sample: PBMCs. The receptors stem from a male donor in good health and CMV-seronegative.

This sequence joins TRBV10-3 and TRBJ1-4; 7 bases match TRBD1. The CDR3 has 15 residues. Trimming removed 2 bases from V and 5 bases from J; junction bases left unmatched: 5. Germline-derived CDR1 and CDR2 are ENHRY and SYGVKD. The CDR3 sequence is CAISEQTGENEKLFF. CDR3 sequence (DNA): TGTGCCATCAGTGAGCAAACAGGGGAAAATGAAAAACTGTTTTTT.

The rearrangement links TRBV7-3 to TRBJ1-5, with unresolved D. V lost 3 bases and J 6 bases, leaving 9 bases between the germline ends. Per the germline V gene, CDR1 is SGHTA and CDR2 is FQGTGA. This CDR3 is 13 amino acids long. CDR3 bases: TGTGCCAGCAGCTTGGGCAGCTCTCAGCCCCAGCATTTT. It translates to CASSLGSSQPQHF.

The chain has TRBV27 and TRBJ2-3, with 7 bases aligning to TRBD1. V shed 6 bases and J 7 bases; nucleotides not matched to a gene: 10. CDR3 length: 14 residues. CDR1 and CDR2 (germline): MNHEY, SMNVEV (reference sequence). The CDR3 DNA follows: TGTGCCAGCAGCTCGAGAGGGGGCGAAAATACGCAGTATTTT. Encoded protein: CASSSRGGENTQYF.

The V and J genes are TRBV4-2 and TRBJ2-4; the D is unclear. The V gene's germline CDR1 is LGHNA and CDR2 YNFKEQ. V shed 1 base and J shed 6 bases, with 7 bases lying between them. The CDR3 loop spans 13 amino acids. The chain's CDR3 is CASSQGLINIQYF. DNA of the CDR3: TGTGCCAGCAGCCAAGGTCTAATAAACATTCAGTACTTC.

Note on this clone: Other DNA sequences in this specimen translate into the identical CDR3. The J gene is TRBJ2-2, the V gene TRBV9, with D unclear. V lost 2 bases and J lost 4, with 6 bases in between. Germline V gene lookup returns CDR1 SGDLS and CDR2 YYNGEE. The length of the CDR3 is 13 residues. The CDR3 nucleotides are TGTGCCAGCAGCGTTACAGTCACCGGGGAGCTGTTTTTT. This sequence encodes CASSVTVTGELFF.

In its sample, this clone was seen a few times. The V and J genes are TRBV7-2 and TRBJ2-2; D gene ambiguous. This CDR3 spans 15 amino acids. CDR1 SGHTA and CDR2 FQGNSA come from the germline V gene. V lost 3 bases to trimming and J lost 0 bases, with 8 bases between them. CDR3 in amino acids: CASSLGLPNTGELFF. CDR3 nucleotides: TGTGCCAGCAGCTTGGGCCTACCGAACACCGGGGAGCTGTTTTTT.

The chain employs TRBV7-9 and TRBJ1-1; TRBD1 agrees at 8 bases. The germline V gene encodes CDR1 SEHNR and CDR2 FQNEAQ (reference sequence). V lost 4 bases to trimming and J lost 3 bases; unmatched junction nucleotides: 4. The CDR3 consists of 14 residues. The CDR3 protein is CASSYTGGDTEAFF. In DNA form, the CDR3 reads TGTGCCAGCAGCTATACAGGGGGGGACACTGAAGCTTTCTTT. Based on the CDR3 plus reference TRBV7-9 and TRBJ1-1, the full variable domain is DTGVSQNPRHKITKRGQNVTFRCDPISEHNRLYWYRQTLGQGPEFLTYFQNEAQLEKSRLLSDRFSAERPKGSFSTLEIQRTEQGDSAMYLCASSYTGGDTEAFFGQGTRLTVV.

V gene TRBV10-3 combines with J gene TRBJ2-2; tentative D call: TRBD2 (5 bases). This CDR3 has 17 residues. Germline CDR1 ENHRY, CDR2 SYGVKD. The V end was cut by 0 bases, the J end by 4 bases, with 15 bases between. The CDR3 DNA is TGTGCCATCAGTGAGTCGGAGAACGGGGAGAGCACCGGGGAGCTGTTTTTT. Its translation is CAISESENGESTGELFF.

The genes are TRBV30 and TRBJ2-6; a weak D match, TRBD1 (5 bases). The germline V gene encodes CDR1 GTSNPN and CDR2 SVGIG (reference sequence). The V and J ends lost 5 bases and 4 bases respectively, with 9 bases between them. The CDR3 is 13 amino acids. In DNA, the CDR3 is TGTGCCTGGGGGCAGGGCGGGGCCAACGTCCTGACTTTC. This translates into CAWGQGGANVLTF. The entire variable domain, with the rest obtained from reference TRBV30 and TRBJ2-6, is as follows: SQTIHQWPATLVQPVGSPLSLECTVEGTSNPNLYWYRQAAGRGLQLLFYSVGIGQISSEVPQNLSASRPQDRQFILSSKKLLLSDSGFYLCAWGQGGANVLTFGAGSRLTVL.

V is TRBV5-4 and J is TRBJ2-1; 9 positions match TRBD2. This CDR3 is built from 15 residues. V lost 4 bases to trimming and J lost 7 bases; unmatched junction nucleotides: 9. CDR1 is SGHNT and CDR2 is YYREEE in the germline V gene (reference sequence). CDR3 DNA: TGTGCCAGCAGCCGACCTTCTAGCGGGGAAAATGAGCAGTTCTTC. Encoded protein: CASSRPSSGENEQFF.

For the CDR3, the DNA is TGTGCCAGCAGATACCCCCTTCCCCAGGGGGGCGAGCAGTACTTC. Translated, it gives CASRYPLPQGGEQYF. The chain has TRBV6-5 and TRBJ2-7; weak D call: TRBD1 (7 bases). The CDR3 runs to 15 residues. Trimming removed 6 bases from V and 6 bases from J, with 21 bases in between. The germline V gene encodes CDR1 MNHEY and CDR2 SVGAGI.

The chain recombines TRBV2 with TRBJ2-5; 8 bases are a match to TRBD1. Losses at the gene ends were 6 bases for V and 2 bases for J; bases not matched to a gene: 5. This CDR3 is built from 14 residues. The germline V gene has CDR1 SNHLY and CDR2 FYNNEI. CDR3 in DNA: TGTGCCAGCAGGGGCGACAGGGGACAAGAGACCCAGTACTTC. It specifies CASRGDRGQETQYF.

The chain joins TRBV28 to TRBJ2-3; D possibly corresponds to TRBD2 (6 bases). The CDR3 length is 15 residues. The V end lost 8 bases, the J end lost 3 bases, and 18 bases lay between the germline ends. The V gene's germline CDR1 is MDHEN and CDR2 SYDVKM. The CDR3 loop reads CASSDERRGTDTQYF. As DNA, the CDR3 is TGTGCCAGCTCTGACGAAAGGAGGGGTACAGATACGCAGTATTTT.

The chain has TRBV25-1 and TRBJ2-1; 14 nucleotides align to TRBD2. Germline CDR1 MGHDK, CDR2 SYGVNS. The length of the CDR3 is 18 residues. V lost 0 bases, J lost 8 bases, and 9 bases stayed unmatched. The CDR3 loop is CASSEYPSGTSGGHEQFF. The CDR3, as DNA: TGTGCCAGCAGTGAATACCCTTCCGGGACTAGCGGGGGTCATGAGCAGTTCTTC.

This chain uses TRBV9 with TRBJ1-2, with 7 nucleotides matching TRBD1. This CDR3 is 14 amino acids long. The ends lost 0 bases at V and 6 bases at J; junction bases unmatched: 5. Germline lookup yields CDR1 SGDLS and CDR2 YYNGEE. CDR3 nucleotides: TGTGCCAGCAGCGTAGGGGTGACAGGGAATGGCTACACCTTC. Its protein is CASSVGVTGNGYTF.

The chain carries TRBV9 and TRBJ1-1; D ambiguous. Trimming took 3 bases from V and 8 from J, leaving 11 bases between them. Germline V gene sequence: CDR1 SGDLS, CDR2 YYNGEE. CDR3 length: 12 amino acids. The CDR3 DNA reads TGTGCCAGCAGCGCCCCCCCTCCGGAAGCTTTCTTT. This translates into CASSAPPPEAFF.

The V call is TRBV6-1, the J call TRBJ1-4; TRBD1 aligns across 9 bases. The V and J ends lost 4 bases and 8 bases, in that order; junction bases with no gene match: 8. CDR1 MNHNS and CDR2 SASEGT come from the germline V gene. The CDR3 covers 15 residues. CDR3 amino acids: CASSASQGAGEKLFF. The CDR3 DNA reads TGTGCCAGCAGTGCCTCACAGGGGGCCGGCGAAAAACTGTTTTTT.

This clone has only one observation. The chain joins TRBV27 to TRBJ2-5; the match to TRBD1 covers 7 bases. TRBJ2-7 explains the end of the DNA better; the J call may be wrong. Germline CDR1 reads MNHEY; CDR2 reads SMNVEV (reference sequence). The CDR3 loop spans 13 amino acids. CDR3 in DNA: TGTGCCAGCAGTCACGACAGGGCCTACGAGCAGTACTTC. It encodes CASSHDRAYEQYF.

This chain connects TRBV27 to TRBJ2-1; no reliable D call. Trimming took off 3 bases at V and 10 bases at J, with 16 bases between the two ends. Germline V CDR1 and CDR2: MNHEY, SMNVEV (reference sequence). CDR3 length: 14 residues. The CDR3 DNA reads as TGTGCCAGCAGTTTTTGGCAAGCGACCGGCGAGCAGTTCTTC. It specifies CASSFWQATGEQFF.

J is TRBJ1-4 and V is TRBV5-1, with 8 bases that match TRBD1. The CDR3 covers 15 residues. Germline V gives CDR1 SGHRS, CDR2 YFSETQ. V lost 0 bases and J lost 6; bases outside the gene matches: 4. Here the CDR3 DNA reads TGCGCCAGCAGCTTGGCAGGGACAGGTTATGAAAAACTGTTTTTT. Translation: CASSLAGTGYEKLFF.

V and J are TRBV29-1 and TRBJ2-7, with 8 bases matching TRBD1. V shed 3 bases, J shed 7 bases, and the junction held 5 bases outside the gene matches. This CDR3 is 12 amino acids long. Germline assignment: CDR1 SQVTM and CDR2 ANQGSEA. The CDR3 DNA reads as TGCAGCGTTGACCAGGGGGCGTATGAGCAGTACTTC. Translation gives CSVDQGAYEQYF.

The chain carries TRBV7-2 and TRBJ2-1; TRBD2 agrees at 8 bases. The length of the CDR3 is 15 residues. CDR1 and CDR2 (germline): SGHTA, FQGNSA. Trimming removed 0 bases from V and 6 bases from J; junction bases left unmatched: 4. The CDR3 sequence: CASSLAGLARNEQFF. The CDR3 region has the DNA TGTGCCAGCAGCTTAGCCGGACTAGCCCGCAATGAGCAGTTCTTC.

V gene TRBV25-1 combines with J gene TRBJ1-2; 9 positions agree with TRBD1. Unmatched junction bases numbered 9, after V lost 2 bases and J lost 8 bases. The CDR3 extends over 15 amino acids. Germline lookup yields CDR1 MGHDK and CDR2 SYGVNS. The CDR3 DNA reads TGTGCCAGCAGTGAACGAACAGGGGGCATTAGCGGCTACACCTTC. This sequence encodes CASSERTGGISGYTF.

V gene TRBV16 combines with J gene TRBJ1-1; D is undetermined. Germline assignment: CDR1 KGHSY and CDR2 FQNENV. This CDR3 has 14 residues. Deletions cut 4 bases from V and 4 bases from J, with 13 bases between. In DNA form, the CDR3 reads TGTGCCAGCAGCCCACGGATCTCGGGCACTGAAGCTTTCTTT. This codes for CASSPRISGTEAFF.

The V gene is TRBV30, the J gene TRBJ1-2; possible D gene TRBD1, 5 bases. Germline CDR1 is GTSNPN and CDR2 is SVGIG (reference sequence). V gave up 2 bases and J gave up 8 bases, with 18 bases separating them. The CDR3 runs to 14 residues. In nucleotides, the CDR3 is TGTGCCTGGAGTTTGGCAGCCAACCGGGGGGGCTACACCTTC. It specifies CAWSLAANRGGYTF.

CDR3 region: CASSLKAGESIEQFF. CDR3 nucleotide sequence: TGTGCCAGCAGCCTCAAAGCGGGAGAGTCTATTGAGCAGTTCTTC. The chain uses TRBV7-2 and TRBJ2-1, with TRBD2 matching 8 bases. Germline assignment: CDR1 SGHTA and CDR2 FQGNSA. V shed 5 bases, J shed 9 bases, and the junction held 12 bases outside the gene matches. The CDR3 contains 15 residues.

The V gene is TRBV28, the J gene TRBJ1-5; 7 positions agree with TRBD1. Germline lookup yields CDR1 MDHEN and CDR2 SYDVKM. The trim removed 6 bases at V and 7 bases at J, leaving 3 bases unmatched. The CDR3 is made up of 12 amino acids. The CDR3 spells CASRTGEQPQHF. CDR3 DNA sequence: TGTGCCAGCAGAACAGGGGAACAGCCCCAGCATTTT.